These 14 T cell receptor beta chains were sequenced from one sample in a study of blood T cell repertoires in COVID-19. Generated by immunoSEQ multiplex PCR, the TCRdb table keeps only in-frame clones and is missing some. The repertoire holds about 200,000 clones, about 89% seen once, with roughly 6.5% in the top ten. Material for sequencing was peripheral blood. The receptors here all came from a man in his sixties who had recovered from COVID-19.

V and J are TRBV10-1 and TRBJ2-3; D perhaps matches TRBD1 (6 bases). Between the trimmed V and J ends, which lost 7 bases and 0 bases, there was a span of 26 bases. The CDR3 has 19 residues. The germline V gene encodes CDR1 WNHNN and CDR2 SYGVQD (reference sequence). In DNA form, the CDR3 reads TGCGCCAGCAATCACACACAGGGCTCCATAGAAAGGAGCACAGATACGCAGTATTTT. This translates into CASNHTQGSIERSTDTQYF.

This chain connects TRBV27 to TRBJ1-6; D remains ambiguous. Germline-derived CDR1 and CDR2 are MNHEY and SMNVEV (reference sequence). CDR3 length equals 18 residues. V was trimmed by 1 base and J by 0 bases, leaving 13 bases between them. CDR3 bases: TGTGCCAGCAGTTTATTCAGGTCGGTGAGCTCCTATAATTCACCCCTCCACTTT. Translated: CASSLFRSVSSYNSPLHF.

This chain joins TRBV7-2 and TRBJ1-4; TRBD1 matches at 10 bases. The CDR3 sequence is 15 residues long. The V and J ends lost 4 bases and 7 bases, in that order; junction bases with no gene match: 6. From germline, CDR1 is SGHTA and CDR2 FQGNSA. This CDR3 reads CASSSGQGRGEKLFF. CDR3 coding DNA: TGTGCCAGCAGCTCGGGACAGGGGCGCGGTGAAAAACTGTTTTTT.

As regards this clone: The sample contains more than one DNA sequence encoding this CDR3. This sequence joins TRBV5-1 and TRBJ2-5, with 10 bases matching TRBD1. J was trimmed by 5 bases and V by 4 bases; bases with no gene match: 5. This CDR3 spans 14 amino acids. CDR1 SGHRS and CDR2 YFSETQ come from the germline V gene. The CDR3 DNA is TGCGCCAGCAGCCTGACAGGGGGCCGGGAGACCCAGTACTTC. Protein sequence: CASSLTGGRETQYF.

J is TRBJ1-6 and V is TRBV7-3; TRBD1 is a possible D gene (6 bases). The germline gives CDR1 SGHTA, CDR2 FQGTGA. The CDR3 has 15 amino acids. V lost 2 bases and J 6 bases, leaving 11 bases between the germline ends. The CDR3 sequence: CASSLQGRGNSPLHF. The CDR3 DNA is TGTGCCAGCAGCTTACAGGGGAGAGGTAATTCACCCCTCCACTTT.

The V gene is TRBV19, the J gene TRBJ1-3; tentative D call: TRBD1 (5 bases). The length of the CDR3 is 13 residues. Between the trimmed V and J ends, which lost 7 bases and 2 bases, there was a span of 9 bases. In germline, CDR1 is LNHDA, CDR2 SQIVND (reference sequence). The CDR3, as DNA: TGTGCCAGTACCACAGGTCCTGGAAACACCATATATTTT. This codes for CASTTGPGNTIYF. Together with reference TRBV19 and TRBJ1-3, the CDR3 gives the full variable domain: DGGITQSPKYLFRKEGQNVTLSCEQNLNHDAMYWYRQDPGQGLRLIYYSQIVNDFQKGDIAEGYSVSREKKESFPLTVTSAQKNPTAFYLCASTTGPGNTIYFGEGSWLTVV.

V usage is TRBV10-3 and J usage is TRBJ1-5; D is uncertain. This CDR3 is built from 14 residues. Per germline, CDR1 ENHRY and CDR2 SYGVKD. V lost 3 bases to trimming and J lost 5 bases, with 11 bases between them. CDR3 sequence: CAISELSGDQPQHF. As DNA, the CDR3 is TGTGCCATCAGTGAACTATCGGGAGATCAGCCCCAGCATTTT.

The chain couples TRBV4-2 to TRBJ2-3, with 10 bases fitting TRBD2. Losses at the gene ends were 2 bases for V and 2 bases for J; bases not matched to a gene: 1. The CDR3 totals 15 residues. Germline CDR1 and CDR2: LGHNA and YNFKEQ. Here the CDR3 DNA reads TGTGCCAGCAGCCAACTAGCGGGGGCCACAGATACGCAGTATTTT. It codes for CASSQLAGATDTQYF.

The chain uses TRBV18 and TRBJ2-7; TRBD1 aligns across 7 bases. Per germline, CDR1 KGHSH and CDR2 LQKENI. This CDR3 has 16 residues. V trimming: 2 bases; J trimming: 0 bases; junction bases outside the gene matches: 7. This CDR3 reads CASSPTVRDSSYEQYF. In DNA, the CDR3 is TGTGCCAGCTCACCAACGGTAAGGGACAGCTCCTACGAGCAGTACTTC.

This clone was picked up one time. The rearrangement links TRBV6-4 to TRBJ2-1, with 10 bases aligning to TRBD2. Germline-derived CDR1 and CDR2 are MRHNA and SNTAGT. This CDR3 has 16 amino acids. V gave up 2 bases and J gave up 3 bases; unmatched junction bases: 4. DNA for the CDR3: TGTGCCAGCAGTGACACTAGCGGGGATAGCTACAATGAGCAGTTCTTC. Encoded protein: CASSDTSGDSYNEQFF.

This clone was seen only a few times. The chain combines TRBV5-6 with TRBJ1-1; tentatively, D is TRBD1 (5 bases). The V gene's germline CDR1 is SGHDT and CDR2 YYEEEE. V lost 4 bases to trimming and J lost 4 bases, with 14 bases between them. CDR3 length: 14 amino acids. CDR3 nucleotide sequence: TGTGCCAGCAGCCGGACTATGGGGGGCACTGAAGCTTTCTTT. This sequence encodes CASSRTMGGTEAFF.

J is TRBJ2-7 and V is TRBV19; perhaps TRBD1 as D (6 bases). CDR1 LNHDA and CDR2 SQIVND come from the germline V gene (reference sequence). The CDR3 totals 14 residues. Trimming took off 2 bases at V and 1 base at J, with 9 bases between the two ends. The CDR3 here is CASSITGISYEQYF. CDR3 DNA sequence: TGTGCCAGTAGTATAACAGGGATTTCCTACGAGCAGTACTTC.

The CDR3 coding sequence is TGTGCCAGCAGTTCCCCTAGCGGGACCGGCTCCGGTGAGCAGTTCTTC. This codes for CASSSPSGTGSGEQFF. The chain carries TRBV6-5 and TRBJ2-1; TRBD2 aligns across 9 bases. Germline V gene sequence: CDR1 MNHEY, CDR2 SVGAGI. The CDR3 is made up of 16 amino acids. V lost 4 bases, J lost 9 bases, and 13 bases stayed unmatched.

The rearrangement joins TRBV6-5 to TRBJ1-1; the D gene is possibly TRBD1 (5 bases). In germline, CDR1 is MNHEY, CDR2 SVGAGI. This CDR3 is built from 15 residues. Trimming shortened V by 0 bases and J by 0 bases, and 8 bases separated the two germline ends. The CDR3 loop is CASSYSGTLNTEAFF. CDR3 sequence (DNA): TGTGCCAGCAGTTACTCCGGGACTTTGAACACTGAAGCTTTCTTT.